This TCR beta chain derives from a study of T-cell memory formation after mild COVID-19. TCRdb used MiXCR to reprocess the 5' RACE reads, holding one entry per CDR3 protein. This table holds fewer than 150,000 distinct CDR3 sequences, around 15% found once. The CDR3 has 16 amino acids. Losses at the gene ends were 0 bases for V and 1 base for J; bases not matched to a gene: 2. The germline gives CDR1 SGHRS, CDR2 YFSETQ. This clonotype was counted a few times. This sequence was found in an adult woman who had mild COVID-19 (a few samples of this study predate the infection). Cell type and time point are not known. The chain recombines TRBV5-1 with TRBJ2-5; 11 nucleotides align to TRBD2. The sequenced material came from PBMCs or a T cell subset sorted from them (not recorded which). For the CDR3, the DNA is TGCGCCAGCAGCTTGGAGCTAGCGGGAGGCCAAGAGACCCAGTACTTC. It encodes CASSLELAGGQETQYF.